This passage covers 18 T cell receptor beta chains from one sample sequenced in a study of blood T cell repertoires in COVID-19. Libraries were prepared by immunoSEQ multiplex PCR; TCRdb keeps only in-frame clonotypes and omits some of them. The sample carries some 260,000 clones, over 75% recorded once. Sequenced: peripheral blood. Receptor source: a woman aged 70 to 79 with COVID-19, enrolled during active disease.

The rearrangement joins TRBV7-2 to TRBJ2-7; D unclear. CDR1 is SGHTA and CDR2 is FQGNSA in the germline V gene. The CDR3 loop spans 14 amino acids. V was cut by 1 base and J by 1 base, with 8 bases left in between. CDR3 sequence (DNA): TGTGCCAGCAGCTTAGATACGGGTTCCTACGAGCAGTACTTC. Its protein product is CASSLDTGSYEQYF.

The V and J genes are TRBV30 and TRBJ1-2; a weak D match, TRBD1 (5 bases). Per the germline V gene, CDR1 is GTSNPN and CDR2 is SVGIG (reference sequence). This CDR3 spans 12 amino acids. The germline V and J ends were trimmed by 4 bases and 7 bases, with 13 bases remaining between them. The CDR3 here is CAWMGGAGGYTF. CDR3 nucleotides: TGTGCCTGGATGGGAGGGGCAGGTGGCTACACCTTC.

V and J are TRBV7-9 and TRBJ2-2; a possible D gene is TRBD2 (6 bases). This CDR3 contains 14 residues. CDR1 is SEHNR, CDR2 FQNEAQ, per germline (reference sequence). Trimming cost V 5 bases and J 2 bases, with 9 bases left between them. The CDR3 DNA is TGTGCCAGCAGCCCGGACTACAACACCGGGGAGCTGTTTTTT. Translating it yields CASSPDYNTGELFF.

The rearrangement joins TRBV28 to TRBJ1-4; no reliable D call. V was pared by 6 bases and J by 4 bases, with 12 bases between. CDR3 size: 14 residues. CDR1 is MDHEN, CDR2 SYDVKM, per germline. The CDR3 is CASSKSSVNEKLFF. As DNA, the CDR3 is TGTGCCAGCAGCAAATCGAGTGTTAATGAAAAACTGTTTTTT.

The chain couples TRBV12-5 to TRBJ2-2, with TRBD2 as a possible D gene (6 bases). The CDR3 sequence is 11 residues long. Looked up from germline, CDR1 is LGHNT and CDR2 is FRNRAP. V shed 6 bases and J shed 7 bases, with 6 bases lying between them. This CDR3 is CASGGSGELFF. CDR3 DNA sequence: TGTGCTAGTGGCGGGAGCGGGGAGCTGTTTTTT.

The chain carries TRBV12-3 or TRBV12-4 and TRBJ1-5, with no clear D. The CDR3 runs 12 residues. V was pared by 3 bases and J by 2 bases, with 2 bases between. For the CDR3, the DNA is TGTGCCAGCAGTTTCGGCAATCAGCCCCAGCATTTT. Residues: CASSFGNQPQHF.

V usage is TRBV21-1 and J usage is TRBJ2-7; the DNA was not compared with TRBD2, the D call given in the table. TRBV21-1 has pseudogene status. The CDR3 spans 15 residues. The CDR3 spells CASSNSGKSSYEQYF. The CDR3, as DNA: TGTGCCAGCAGCAATAGCGGAAAGAGCTCCTACGAGCAGTACTTC.

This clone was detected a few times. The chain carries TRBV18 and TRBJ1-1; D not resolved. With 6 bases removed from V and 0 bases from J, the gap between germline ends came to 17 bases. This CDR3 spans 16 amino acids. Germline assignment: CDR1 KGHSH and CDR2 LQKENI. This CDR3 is CASSPSLQTMNTEAFF. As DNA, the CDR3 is TGTGCCAGCTCGCCATCTTTACAGACAATGAACACTGAAGCTTTCTTT.

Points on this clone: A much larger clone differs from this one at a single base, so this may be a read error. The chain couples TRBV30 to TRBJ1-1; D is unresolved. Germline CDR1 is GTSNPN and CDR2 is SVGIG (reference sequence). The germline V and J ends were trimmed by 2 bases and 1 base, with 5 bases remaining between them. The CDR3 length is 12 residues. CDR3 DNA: TGTGCCTGGAGTCGGTGGAACACTGAAGCTTTCTTT. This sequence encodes CAWSRWNTEAFF.

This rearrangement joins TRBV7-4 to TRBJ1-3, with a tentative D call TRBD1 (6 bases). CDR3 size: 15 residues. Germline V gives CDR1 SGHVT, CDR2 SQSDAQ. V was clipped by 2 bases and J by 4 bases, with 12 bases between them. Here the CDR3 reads CASSLFQGTGNTIYF. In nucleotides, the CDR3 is TGTGCCAGCAGCTTATTTCAGGGGACGGGAAACACCATATATTTT.

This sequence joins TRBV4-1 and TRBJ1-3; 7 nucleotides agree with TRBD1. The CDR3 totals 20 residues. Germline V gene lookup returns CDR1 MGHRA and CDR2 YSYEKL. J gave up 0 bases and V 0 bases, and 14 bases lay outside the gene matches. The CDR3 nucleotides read TGCGCCAGCAGCCAAGATAGAAGGGGGACAGCCAGTTTCTCTGGAAACACCATATATTTT. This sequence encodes CASSQDRRGTASFSGNTIYF.

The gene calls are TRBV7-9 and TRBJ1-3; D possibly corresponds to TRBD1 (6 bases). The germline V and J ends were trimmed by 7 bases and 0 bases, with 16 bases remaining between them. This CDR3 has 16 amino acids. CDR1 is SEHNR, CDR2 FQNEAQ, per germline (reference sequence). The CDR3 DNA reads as TGTGCCAGCACCATACCGGGACAAAGCTCTGGAAACACCATATATTTT. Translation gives CASTIPGQSSGNTIYF.

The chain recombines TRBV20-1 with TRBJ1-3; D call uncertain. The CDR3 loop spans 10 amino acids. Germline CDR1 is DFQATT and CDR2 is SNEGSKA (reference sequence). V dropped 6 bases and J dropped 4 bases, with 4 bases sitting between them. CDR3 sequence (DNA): TGCAGTGCCTCCGGAAACACCATATATTTT. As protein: CSASGNTIYF.

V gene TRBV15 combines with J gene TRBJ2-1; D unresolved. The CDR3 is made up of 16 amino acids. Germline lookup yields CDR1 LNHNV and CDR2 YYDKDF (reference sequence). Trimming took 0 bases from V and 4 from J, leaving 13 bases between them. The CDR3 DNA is TGTGCCACCAGCAGAGATGGGTATGACGGGTACAATGAGCAGTTCTTC. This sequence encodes CATSRDGYDGYNEQFF. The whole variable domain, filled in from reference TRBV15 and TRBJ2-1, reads DAMVIQNPRYQVTQFGKPVTLSCSQTLNHNVMYWYQQKSSQAPKLLFHYYDKDFNNEADTPDNFQSRRPNTSFCFLDIRSPGLGDTAMYLCATSRDGYDGYNEQFFGPGTRLTVL.

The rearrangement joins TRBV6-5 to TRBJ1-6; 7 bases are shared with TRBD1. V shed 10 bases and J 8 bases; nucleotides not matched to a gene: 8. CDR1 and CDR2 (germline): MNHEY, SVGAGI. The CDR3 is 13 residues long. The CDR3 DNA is TGTGCCACCAGGAGGGGGCAGGATTCACCCCTCCACTTT. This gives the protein CATRRGQDSPLHF.

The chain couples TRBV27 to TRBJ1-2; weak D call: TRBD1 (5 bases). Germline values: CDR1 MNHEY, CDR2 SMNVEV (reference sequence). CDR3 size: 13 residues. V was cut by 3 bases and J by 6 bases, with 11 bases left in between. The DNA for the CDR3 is TGTGCCAGCAGTTTGACCTCAGGGAATGGCTACACCTTC. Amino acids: CASSLTSGNGYTF.

The CDR3 is CAISVGTSGVGETQYF. DNA of the CDR3: TGTGCCATCAGTGTCGGGACTAGCGGGGTGGGAGAGACCCAGTACTTC. The chain joins TRBV10-3 to TRBJ2-5, with 13 bases aligning to TRBD2. V trimming: 4 bases; J trimming: 4 bases; junction bases outside the gene matches: 6. Germline CDR1 and CDR2: ENHRY and SYGVKD. This CDR3 has 16 residues.

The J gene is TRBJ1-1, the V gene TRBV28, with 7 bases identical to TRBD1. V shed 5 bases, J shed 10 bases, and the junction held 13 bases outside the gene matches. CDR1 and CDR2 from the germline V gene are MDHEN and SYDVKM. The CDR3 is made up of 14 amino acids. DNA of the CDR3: TGTGCCAGCAGTGTCGACAGGGCCTCGGTCGGAGCTTTCTTT. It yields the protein CASSVDRASVGAFF.